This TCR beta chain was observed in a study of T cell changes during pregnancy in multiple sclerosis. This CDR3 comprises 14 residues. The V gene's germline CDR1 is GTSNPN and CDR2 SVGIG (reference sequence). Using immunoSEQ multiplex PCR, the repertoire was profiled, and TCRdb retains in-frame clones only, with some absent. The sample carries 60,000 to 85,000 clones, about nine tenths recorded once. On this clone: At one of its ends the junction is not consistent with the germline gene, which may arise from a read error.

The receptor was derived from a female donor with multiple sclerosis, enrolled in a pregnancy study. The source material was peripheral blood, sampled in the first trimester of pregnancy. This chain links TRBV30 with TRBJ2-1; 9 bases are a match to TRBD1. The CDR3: CAWSTGQGPNGQFF. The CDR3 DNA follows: TGTGCCTGGAGTACGGGACAGGGACCTAATGGGCAGTTCTTC.